What follows describes a single T cell receptor beta chain. Its antigen is as yet unknown. The record originates from a study of shared clonotypes between healthy human individuals. For the study at large: Per-donor plates numbered three CD4 naive, three CD4 memory, two CD8 naive and one CD8 memory.

Whole-study findings and limits: Across a few donors, naive CD4 shared around 5.1%, naive CD8 more than 3%, memory CD4 over 2%, memory CD8 about 0.4%. Generally, naive subsets came out with larger estimated richness than memory subsets. Non-shared clonotypes showed lower generation probabilities than clonotypes common to all four donors.

TCRdb keeps only in-frame clones here, not all; method: immunoSEQ multiplex PCR. The sample records about 2.3 million clones, roughly 92% being singletons. Germline V gives CDR1 SGHNT, CDR2 YYREEE (reference sequence). V lost 6 bases, J lost 4 bases, and 13 bases lay in between. This CDR3 region has 14 residues. The chain uses TRBV5-4 and TRBJ2-2, with D possibly matching TRBD1 (5 bases). The source is a man aged 18 to 29 in good health. Some clones in this sample may be carry-over from other donors' samples. Specimen: naive CD4+ T cells from PBMCs. Described subset: CD45RA+ positively selected. CDR3 DNA sequence: TGTGCCAGCACCCAGACAGTAGGCACCGGGGAGCTGTTTTTT. The encoded protein is CASTQTVGTGELFF. Using reference TRBV5-4 and TRBJ2-2 for the parts outside the CDR3, the full variable domain is ETGVTQSPTHLIKTRGQQVTLRCSSQSGHNTVSWYQQALGQGPQFIFQYYREEENGRGNFPPRFSGLQFPNYSSELNVNALELDDSALYLCASTQTVGTGELFFGEGSRLTVL.